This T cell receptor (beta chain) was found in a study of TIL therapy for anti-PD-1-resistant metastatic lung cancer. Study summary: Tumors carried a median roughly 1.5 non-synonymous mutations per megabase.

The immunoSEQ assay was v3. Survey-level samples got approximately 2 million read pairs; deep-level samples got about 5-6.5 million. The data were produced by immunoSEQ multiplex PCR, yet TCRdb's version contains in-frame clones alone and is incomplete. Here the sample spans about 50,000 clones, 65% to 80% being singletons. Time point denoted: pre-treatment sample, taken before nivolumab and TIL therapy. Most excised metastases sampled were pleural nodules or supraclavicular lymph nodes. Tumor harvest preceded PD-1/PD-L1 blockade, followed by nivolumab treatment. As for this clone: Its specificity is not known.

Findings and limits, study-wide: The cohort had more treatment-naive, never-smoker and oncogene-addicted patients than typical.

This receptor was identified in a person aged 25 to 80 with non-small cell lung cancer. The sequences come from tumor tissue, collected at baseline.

Here the CDR3 reads CASSLGLAGQRGNIQYF. In nucleotides, the CDR3 is TGTGCCAGCAGCTTGGGACTAGCGGGTCAACGGGGGAACATTCAGTACTTC. V is TRBV5-6 and J is TRBJ2-4, with TRBD2 matching 10 bases. The J segment lost 7 bases and the V segment lost 0 bases, leaving 10 bases of the junction unmatched. Per the germline V gene, CDR1 is SGHDT and CDR2 is YYEEEE. CDR3 length equals 17 residues. Using reference TRBV5-6 and TRBJ2-4 for the parts outside the CDR3, the full variable domain is DAGVTQSPTHLIKTRGQQVTLRCSPKSGHDTVSWYQQALGQGPQFIFQYYEEEERQRGNFPDRFSGHQFPNYSSELNVNALLLGDSALYLCASSLGLAGQRGNIQYFGAGTRLSVL.